Below are 10 T cell receptor beta chains sequenced from a single sample in a study of T cell responses to AZD1222 COVID-19 vaccine. Using immunoSEQ multiplex PCR, the repertoire was profiled, and TCRdb retains in-frame clones only, with some absent. Of about 120,000 clones listed, around 92% are singletons. Sequences were derived from peripheral blood, sampled on day 0 of AZD1222 vaccination. The receptors here all came from an adult in good health.

The rearrangement links TRBV18 to TRBJ1-1; the match to TRBD1 covers 8 bases. V was pared by 2 bases and J by 3 bases, with 11 bases of the junction left unmatched. CDR1 is KGHSH, CDR2 LQKENI, per germline. The CDR3 loop spans 17 amino acids. The CDR3 bases are TGTGCCAGCTCACCAGGGACAGGCCTCGGTGTGGACACTGAAGCTTTCTTT. It codes for CASSPGTGLGVDTEAFF. The full variable domain, with the rest looked up from reference TRBV18 and TRBJ1-1, is NAGVMQNPRHLVRRRGQEARLRCSPMKGHSHVYWYRQLPEEGLKFMVYLQKENIIDESGMPKERFSAEFPKEGPSILRIQQVVRGDSAAYFCASSPGTGLGVDTEAFFGQGTRLTVV.

A note on this clone: An end of the junction does not agree with germline; a read error may underlie this. V gene TRBV6-1 combines with J gene TRBJ1-2; no firm D call. The CDR3 is made up of 13 amino acids. The V gene's germline CDR1 is MNHNS and CDR2 SASEGT. The CDR3, as DNA: TGTGCCAGCAGGGAAGGGATATCGGGAGGCTACACCTTC. This encodes CASREGISGGYTF.

This clone is a singleton in its sample. The chain uses TRBV2 and TRBJ1-1; possible D gene TRBD1, 5 bases. The CDR3 spans 16 residues. The V and J ends lost 3 bases and 5 bases respectively, with 19 bases between them. Germline CDR1 reads SNHLY; CDR2 reads FYNNEI. In DNA form, the CDR3 reads TGTGCCAGCAGTGATAACCCCCTCGACCAGGGAACTGAAGCTTTCTTT. Its protein is CASSDNPLDQGTEAFF.

The CDR3: CASSRRGGLSSGELFF. DNA for the CDR3: TGTGCCAGCAGCCGCAGGGGGGGGCTATCCTCCGGGGAGCTGTTTTTT. The chain carries TRBV7-9 and TRBJ2-2; D possibly matches TRBD1 or TRBD2 (7 bases each). This CDR3 comprises 16 residues. Germline values: CDR1 SEHNR, CDR2 FQNEAQ (reference sequence). V was cut by 5 bases and J by 6 bases, with 19 bases left in between.

The J gene is TRBJ1-2, the V gene TRBV14; a possible D gene is TRBD1 (5 bases). The V end was cut by 7 bases, the J end by 2 bases, with 14 bases between. In germline, CDR1 is SGHDN, CDR2 FVKESK. This CDR3 has 14 amino acids. The CDR3 DNA reads TGTGCCAGCACCCCGGGGCAGCAAAACTATGGCTACACCTTC. It encodes CASTPGQQNYGYTF.

CDR3 nucleotide sequence: TGTGCCGTAGGGGGCAGCTATGAAAAACTGTTTTTT. Its translation: CAVGGSYEKLFF. This rearrangement joins TRBV7-9 to TRBJ1-4; TRBD1 matches at 7 bases. Trimming removed 11 bases from V and 6 bases from J; junction bases left unmatched: 6. This CDR3 is built from 12 residues. Germline V CDR1 and CDR2: SEHNR, FQNEAQ (reference sequence).

The chain uses TRBV28 and TRBJ2-3; 7 bases map to TRBD1. The V segment lost 3 bases and the J segment 1 base; nucleotides outside the gene matches: 4. From germline, CDR1 is MDHEN and CDR2 SYDVKM. The CDR3 has 15 residues. The CDR3 DNA reads as TGTGCCAGCAGTTTGACTGGACAGGGCACAGATACGCAGTATTTT. Protein: CASSLTGQGTDTQYF. The whole variable domain, filled in from reference TRBV28 and TRBJ2-3, reads DVKVTQSSRYLVKRTGEKVFLECVQDMDHENMFWYRQDPGLGLRLIYFSYDVKMKEKGDIPEGYSVSREKKERFSLILESASTNQTSMYLCASSLTGQGTDTQYFGPGTRLTVL.

The rearrangement links TRBV3-1 (or the pseudogene TRBV3-2) to TRBJ1-2, with D perhaps matching TRBD1 (5 bases). The CDR3 runs to 13 residues. Trimming took off 5 bases at V and 7 bases at J, with 14 bases between the two ends. The germline V gene encodes CDR1 LGHDT and CDR2 YNNKEL (reference sequence). The CDR3 protein is CASSTRGGGGYTF. For the CDR3, the DNA is TGTGCCAGCAGCACCCGGGGGGGTGGTGGCTACACCTTC.

The chain uses TRBV11-2 and TRBJ1-2; unclear D gene. Trimming shortened V by 1 base and J by 4 bases, and 4 bases separated the two germline ends. CDR1 is SGHAT, CDR2 FQNNGV, per germline. This CDR3 has 12 amino acids. In DNA form, the CDR3 reads TGTGCCAGCAGCTTAGTAACCTATGGCTACACCTTC. It yields the protein CASSLVTYGYTF. The full variable domain, in which reference TRBV11-2 and TRBJ1-2 provide the parts outside the CDR3, is EAGVAQSPRYKIIEKRQSVAFWCNPISGHATLYWYQQILGQGPKLLIQFQNNGVVDDSQLPKDRFSAERLKGVDSTLKIQPAKLEDSAVYLCASSLVTYGYTFGSGTRLTVV.

This clone was counted a single time. J is TRBJ1-2 and V is TRBV9; D gene unclear. The CDR3 has 12 amino acids. In germline, CDR1 is SGDLS, CDR2 YYNGEE. The ends were cut back, 3 bases at V and 4 bases at J, with 7 bases in the middle. CDR3 region: CASSADGYGYTF. The DNA of the CDR3 is TGTGCCAGCAGCGCGGACGGCTATGGCTACACCTTC.